These T cell receptor beta chains were read from a single sample in a study of cytomegalovirus exposure and HLA in healthy donors. The assay was immunoSEQ multiplex PCR, and TCRdb's table has in-frame clones only and misses some. The table shows some 150,000 clones, with 80% to 90% occurring only once. Sample: PBMCs. The source is a woman aged 18-29 years in good health and CMV-seropositive. Both conserved end residues are part of each CDR3. A D gene is named only where the DNA matches it firmly. The size entry is marked missing in some rows and otherwise reads once, few, many or a size class.

d_gene: TRBD1
abundance: .
j_gene: TRBJ1-1
v_gene: TRBV30
CDR3aa: CAWSVQGATEAFF
CDR3nt: TGTGCCTGGAGTGTACAGGGGGCCACTGAAGCTTTCTTT

d_gene: .
abundance: .
j_gene: TRBJ2-2
v_gene: TRBV28
CDR3aa: CASWGIRHREGTGELFF
CDR3nt: TGTGCCAGCTGGGGGATCCGGCACAGGGAGGGCACCGGGGAGCTGTTTTTT

d_gene: .
abundance: .
j_gene: TRBJ1-2
v_gene: TRBV2
CDR3aa: CASHQNYGYTF
CDR3nt: TGTGCCAGCCATCAGAACTATGGCTACACCTTC

d_gene: .
abundance: once
j_gene: TRBJ1-1
v_gene: TRBV30
CDR3aa: CAWRDSLNTEAFF
CDR3nt: TGTGCCTGGAGGGACAGTTTGAACACTGAAGCTTTCTTT

d_gene: TRBD1
abundance: .
j_gene: TRBJ1-5
v_gene: TRBV6-1
CDR3aa: CASRGTVSNQPQHF
CDR3nt: TGTGCCAGCAGAGGGACAGTTAGCAATCAGCCCCAGCATTTT

d_gene: TRBD1
abundance: .
j_gene: TRBJ1-2
v_gene: TRBV19
CDR3aa: CASSRDRDGYTF
CDR3nt: TGTGCCAGTAGTAGGGACAGGGACGGCTACACCTTC

d_gene: TRBD1
abundance: .
j_gene: TRBJ1-3
v_gene: TRBV15
CDR3aa: CATSSVRTGVGNTIYF
CDR3nt: TGTGCCACCAGCAGCGTTAGGACAGGGGTCGGAAACACCATATATTTT

d_gene: TRBD2
abundance: .
j_gene: TRBJ2-3
v_gene: TRBV19
CDR3aa: CASSIFIGASGGDSDTQYF
CDR3nt: TGTGCCAGTAGTATTTTTATAGGAGCTAGCGGGGGCGATTCGGATACGCAGTATTTT

d_gene: TRBD1
abundance: .
j_gene: TRBJ1-6
v_gene: TRBV6-5
CDR3aa: CASSYSIGGVSPLHF
CDR3nt: TGTGCCAGCAGTTACTCGATAGGGGGCGTTTCACCCCTCCACTTT

d_gene: TRBD1
abundance: .
j_gene: TRBJ2-7
v_gene: TRBV19
CDR3aa: CASSRRDRSYEQYF
CDR3nt: TGTGCCAGTAGCCGCCGGGACAGGTCTTACGAGCAGTACTTC

d_gene: .
abundance: .
j_gene: TRBJ1-5
v_gene: TRBV30
CDR3aa: CAWNSFSNQPQHF
CDR3nt: TGTGCCTGGAACAGCTTTAGCAATCAGCCCCAGCATTTT

d_gene: .
abundance: few
j_gene: TRBJ2-7
v_gene: TRBV4-2
CDR3aa: CASSQDLSLRSYEQYF
CDR3nt: TGTGCCAGCAGCCAAGATTTGAGCCTCCGATCTTACGAGCAGTACTTC

d_gene: .
abundance: .
j_gene: TRBJ2-2
v_gene: TRBV7-9
CDR3aa: CASSSRYFAGELFF
CDR3nt: TGTGCCAGCAGCTCCCGTTATTTTGCCGGGGAGCTGTTTTTT

d_gene: TRBD1
abundance: .
j_gene: TRBJ1-2
v_gene: TRBV30
CDR3aa: CAWTATGGDYGYTF
CDR3nt: TGTGCCTGGACCGCTACAGGGGGGGACTATGGCTACACCTTC

d_gene: TRBD2
abundance: .
j_gene: TRBJ2-7
v_gene: TRBV6-1
CDR3aa: CATQRLAEGYEQYF
CDR3nt: TGTGCCACACAGAGACTAGCGGAGGGCTACGAGCAGTACTTC

d_gene: TRBD1
abundance: .
j_gene: TRBJ2-1
v_gene: TRBV5-6
CDR3aa: CASSWDRGGEQFF
CDR3nt: TGTGCCAGCAGCTGGGACAGGGGAGGTGAGCAGTTCTTC

d_gene: TRBD1
abundance: .
j_gene: TRBJ2-5
v_gene: TRBV7-3
CDR3aa: CASSLDREETQYF
CDR3nt: TGTGCCAGCAGCCTAGACAGGGAAGAGACCCAGTACTTC

d_gene: .
abundance: .
j_gene: TRBJ2-3
v_gene: TRBV6-1
CDR3aa: CASSEAGEPDTQYF
CDR3nt: TGTGCCAGCAGTGAGGCTGGGGAGCCAGATACGCAGTATTTT

d_gene: TRBD1
abundance: .
j_gene: TRBJ1-2
v_gene: TRBV2
CDR3aa: CAPRDRGNYGYTF
CDR3nt: TGTGCCCCAAGGGACAGGGGTAACTATGGCTACACCTTC

d_gene: TRBD1
abundance: .
j_gene: TRBJ2-7
v_gene: TRBV18
CDR3aa: CASSPGTGAEQYF
CDR3nt: TGTGCCAGCTCCCCAGGGACAGGGGCGGAACAGTACTTC

d_gene: TRBD1
abundance: .
j_gene: TRBJ1-6
v_gene: TRBV4-1
CDR3aa: CASSQRSDRGNSPLHF
CDR3nt: TGCGCCAGCAGCCAAAGGTCGGACAGGGGTAATTCACCCCTCCACTTT

d_gene: TRBD2
abundance: few
j_gene: TRBJ2-7
v_gene: TRBV27
CDR3aa: CASSLGLVYEQYF
CDR3nt: TGTGCCAGCAGTCTCGGACTAGTCTACGAGCAGTACTTC

d_gene: TRBD1
abundance: .
j_gene: TRBJ1-2
v_gene: TRBV6-1
CDR3aa: CASSESTGGFYGYTF
CDR3nt: TGTGCCAGCAGTGAATCAACAGGGGGCTTCTATGGCTACACCTTC

d_gene: .
abundance: .
j_gene: TRBJ1-5
v_gene: TRBV6-6
CDR3aa: CAAGDDWSNQPQHF
CDR3nt: TGTGCCGCGGGGGACGACTGGAGCAATCAGCCCCAGCATTTT

d_gene: .
abundance: .
j_gene: TRBJ2-7
v_gene: TRBV4-3
CDR3aa: CASSQESSRSYEQYF
CDR3nt: TGCGCCAGCAGCCAAGAGTCTAGCAGATCCTACGAGCAGTACTTC

d_gene: TRBD2
abundance: .
j_gene: TRBJ2-5
v_gene: TRBV28
CDR3aa: CASSLGGGAMAQYF
CDR3nt: TGTGCCAGCAGTTTAGGCGGGGGGGCAATGGCCCAGTACTTC

d_gene: .
abundance: .
j_gene: TRBJ1-6
v_gene: TRBV5-4
CDR3aa: CASSLEPSTGYSPLHF
CDR3nt: TGTGCCAGCAGCCTAGAACCCTCTACTGGATATTCACCCCTCCACTTT

d_gene: TRBD2
abundance: .
j_gene: TRBJ2-3
v_gene: TRBV7-8
CDR3aa: CASSLRLSSGFTDTQYF
CDR3nt: TGTGCCAGCAGCCTTCGTCTCTCTAGCGGGTTCACAGATACGCAGTATTTT

d_gene: TRBD1
abundance: .
j_gene: TRBJ1-1
v_gene: TRBV4-2
CDR3aa: CASSQGQGDKNTEAFF
CDR3nt: TGTGCCAGCAGCCAAGGCCAGGGGGACAAGAACACTGAAGCTTTCTTT

d_gene: .
abundance: once
j_gene: TRBJ1-1
v_gene: TRBV28
CDR3aa: CASSLSYTEAFF
CDR3nt: TGTGCCAGCAGTTTATCGTACACTGAAGCTTTCTTT

d_gene: .
abundance: .
j_gene: TRBJ1-6
v_gene: TRBV6-6
CDR3aa: CASSHREASSPLHF
CDR3nt: TGTGCCAGCAGCCACAGGGAAGCCAGTTCACCCCTCCACTTT

d_gene: .
abundance: .
j_gene: TRBJ2-1
v_gene: TRBV5-1
CDR3aa: CASRGGLVSYNEQFF
CDR3nt: TGCGCCAGCAGAGGCGGTTTAGTCTCCTACAATGAGCAGTTCTTC

d_gene: .
abundance: .
j_gene: TRBJ2-3
v_gene: TRBV5-4
CDR3aa: CASSLLGGNTQYF
CDR3nt: TGTGCCAGCAGCTTACTCGGGGGAAATACGCAGTATTTT

d_gene: TRBD1
abundance: .
j_gene: TRBJ1-2
v_gene: TRBV19
CDR3aa: CASSISDRVVGYTF
CDR3nt: TGTGCCAGTAGTATATCGGACAGGGTTGTCGGCTACACCTTC

d_gene: .
abundance: once
j_gene: TRBJ2-7
v_gene: TRBV6-1
CDR3aa: CGGRGDYEQYF
CDR3nt: TGTGGGGGCAGGGGAGACTACGAGCAGTACTTC

d_gene: TRBD2
abundance: .
j_gene: TRBJ2-7
v_gene: TRBV11-2
CDR3aa: CASSLMGLAYEQYF
CDR3nt: TGTGCCAGCAGCTTAATGGGACTAGCCTACGAGCAGTACTTC

d_gene: TRBD1
abundance: .
j_gene: TRBJ2-1
v_gene: TRBV27
CDR3aa: CASSSPGQGWTFSYNEQFF
CDR3nt: TGTGCCAGCAGTTCACCGGGACAGGGTTGGACCTTCTCCTACAATGAGCAGTTCTTC

d_gene: .
abundance: .
j_gene: TRBJ2-2
v_gene: TRBV18
CDR3aa: CASSSTTVNTGELFF
CDR3nt: TGTGCCAGCTCGTCAACGACAGTGAACACCGGGGAGCTGTTTTTT